This T cell receptor beta chain was profiled in a study of cytomegalovirus exposure and HLA in healthy donors. Study findings and constraints: Reports showed the classifier diagnosing cytomegalovirus status with high specificity and sensitivity. By a later analysis, the bulk of CMV-associated TCR beta chains appeared HLA-restricted.

Only one count was recorded for this clone. What it binds is unknown. The study ran its PCR with 60 Vbeta and 13 Jbeta primers. Sequencing used immunoSEQ multiplex PCR; TCRdb keeps in-frame clones, though not all of them. The sample lists a few hundred thousand clones, 65% to 90% occurring once. This CDR3 has 16 residues. The germline gives CDR1 SGHRS, CDR2 YFSETQ. The J segment lost 5 bases and the V segment lost 6 bases, leaving 12 bases of the junction unmatched. The V gene is TRBV5-1, the J gene TRBJ2-1, with 9 bases fitting TRBD1. This TCR derives from a girl aged 10 to 17 in good health and CMV-seronegative. Sequenced input: PBMCs. The CDR3 reads CASNTNPGQGHNEQFF. The CDR3 DNA reads as TGCGCCAGCAACACTAACCCCGGACAGGGGCACAATGAGCAGTTCTTC.